This TCR beta chain originates from a study of control samples from healthy donors and cancer patients. Germline CDR1 is SNHLY and CDR2 is FYNNEI. The CDR3 length is 13 residues. After removal of 7 bases from V and 2 bases from J, the junction contained 2 bases not matched to a gene. Sequenced by immunoSEQ multiplex PCR; TCRdb stores in-frame clones only, minus some. Among some 95,000 clones, 88% were seen once, and the ten largest hold about 14%. The chain employs TRBV2 and TRBJ2-7, with 10 bases matching TRBD2. Sequenced: blood. This TCR was sampled from a man aged 25 to 40 in good health. The CDR3 sequence: CASTLAGAYEQYF. The CDR3 bases are TGTGCCAGCACCCTAGCGGGAGCCTACGAGCAGTACTTC.